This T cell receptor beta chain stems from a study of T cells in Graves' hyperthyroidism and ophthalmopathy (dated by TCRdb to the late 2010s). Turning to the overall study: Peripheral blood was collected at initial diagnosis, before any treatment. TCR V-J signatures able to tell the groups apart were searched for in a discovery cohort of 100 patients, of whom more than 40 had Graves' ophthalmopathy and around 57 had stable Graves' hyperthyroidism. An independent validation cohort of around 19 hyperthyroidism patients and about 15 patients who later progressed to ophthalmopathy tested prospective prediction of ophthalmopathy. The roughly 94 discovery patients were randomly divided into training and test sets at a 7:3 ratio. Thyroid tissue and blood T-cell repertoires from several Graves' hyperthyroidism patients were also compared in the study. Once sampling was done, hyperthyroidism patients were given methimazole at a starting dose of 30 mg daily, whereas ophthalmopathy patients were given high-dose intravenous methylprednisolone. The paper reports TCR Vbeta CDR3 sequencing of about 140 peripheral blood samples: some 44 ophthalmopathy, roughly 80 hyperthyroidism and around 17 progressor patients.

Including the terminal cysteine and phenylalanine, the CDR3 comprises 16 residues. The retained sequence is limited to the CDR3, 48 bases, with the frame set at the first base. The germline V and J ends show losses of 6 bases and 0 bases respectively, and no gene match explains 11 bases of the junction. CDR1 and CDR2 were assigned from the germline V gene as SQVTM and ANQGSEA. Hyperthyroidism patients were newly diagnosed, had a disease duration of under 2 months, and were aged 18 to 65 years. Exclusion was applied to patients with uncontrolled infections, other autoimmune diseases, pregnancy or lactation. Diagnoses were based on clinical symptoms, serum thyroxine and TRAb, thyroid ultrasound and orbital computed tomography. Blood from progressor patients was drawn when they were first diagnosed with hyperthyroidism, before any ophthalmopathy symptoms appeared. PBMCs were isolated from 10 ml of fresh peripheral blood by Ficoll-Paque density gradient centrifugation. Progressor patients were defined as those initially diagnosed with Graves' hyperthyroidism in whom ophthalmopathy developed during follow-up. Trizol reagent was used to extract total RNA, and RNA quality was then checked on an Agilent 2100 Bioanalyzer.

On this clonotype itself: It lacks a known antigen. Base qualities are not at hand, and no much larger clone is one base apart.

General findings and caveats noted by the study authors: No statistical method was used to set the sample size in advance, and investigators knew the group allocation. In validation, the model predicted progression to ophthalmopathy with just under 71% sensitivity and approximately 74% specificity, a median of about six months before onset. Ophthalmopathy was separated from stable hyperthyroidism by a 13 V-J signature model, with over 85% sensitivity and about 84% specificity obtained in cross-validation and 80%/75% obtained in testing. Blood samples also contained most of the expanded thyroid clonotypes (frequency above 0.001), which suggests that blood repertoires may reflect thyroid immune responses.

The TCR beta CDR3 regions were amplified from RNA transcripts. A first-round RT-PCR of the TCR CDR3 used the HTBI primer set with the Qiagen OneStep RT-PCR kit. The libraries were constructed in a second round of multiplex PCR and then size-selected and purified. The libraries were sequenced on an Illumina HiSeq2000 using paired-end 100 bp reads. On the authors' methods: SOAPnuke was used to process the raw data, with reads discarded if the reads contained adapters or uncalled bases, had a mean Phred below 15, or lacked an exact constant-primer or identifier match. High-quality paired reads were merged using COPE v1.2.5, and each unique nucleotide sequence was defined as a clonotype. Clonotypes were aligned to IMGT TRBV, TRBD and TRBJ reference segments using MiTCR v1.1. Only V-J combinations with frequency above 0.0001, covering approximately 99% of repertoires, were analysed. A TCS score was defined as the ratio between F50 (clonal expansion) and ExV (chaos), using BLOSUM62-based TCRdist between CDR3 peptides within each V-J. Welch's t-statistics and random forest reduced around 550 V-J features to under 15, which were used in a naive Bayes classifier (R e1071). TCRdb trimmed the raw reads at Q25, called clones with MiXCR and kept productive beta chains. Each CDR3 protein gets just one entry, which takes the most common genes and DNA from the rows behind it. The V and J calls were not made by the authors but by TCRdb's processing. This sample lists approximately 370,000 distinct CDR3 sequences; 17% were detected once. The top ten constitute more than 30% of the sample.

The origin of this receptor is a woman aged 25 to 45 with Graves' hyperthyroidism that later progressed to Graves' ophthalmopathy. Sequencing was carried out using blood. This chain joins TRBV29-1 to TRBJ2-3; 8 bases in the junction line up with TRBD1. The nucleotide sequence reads TGCAGCGTCCAATACGCCGGGACAGGCAGCACAGATACGCAGTATTTT. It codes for CSVQYAGTGSTDTQYF.